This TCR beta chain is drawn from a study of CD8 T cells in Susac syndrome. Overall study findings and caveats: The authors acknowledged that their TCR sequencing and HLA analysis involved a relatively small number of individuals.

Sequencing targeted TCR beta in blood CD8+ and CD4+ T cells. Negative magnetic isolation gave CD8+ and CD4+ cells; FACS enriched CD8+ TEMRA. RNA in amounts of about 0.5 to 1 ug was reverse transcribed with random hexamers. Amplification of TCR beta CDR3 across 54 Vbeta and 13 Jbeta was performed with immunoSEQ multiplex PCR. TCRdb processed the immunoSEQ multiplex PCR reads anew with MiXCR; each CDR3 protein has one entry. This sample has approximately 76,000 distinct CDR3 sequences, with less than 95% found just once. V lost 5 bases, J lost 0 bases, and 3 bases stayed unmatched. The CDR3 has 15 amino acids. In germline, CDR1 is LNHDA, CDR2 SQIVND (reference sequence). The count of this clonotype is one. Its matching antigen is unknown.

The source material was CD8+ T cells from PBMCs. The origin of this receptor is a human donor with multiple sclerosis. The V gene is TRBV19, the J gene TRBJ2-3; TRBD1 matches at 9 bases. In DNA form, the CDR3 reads TGTGCCAGTAGTTGGACAGGGGCGAGCACAGATACGCAGTATTTT. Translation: CASSWTGASTDTQYF.